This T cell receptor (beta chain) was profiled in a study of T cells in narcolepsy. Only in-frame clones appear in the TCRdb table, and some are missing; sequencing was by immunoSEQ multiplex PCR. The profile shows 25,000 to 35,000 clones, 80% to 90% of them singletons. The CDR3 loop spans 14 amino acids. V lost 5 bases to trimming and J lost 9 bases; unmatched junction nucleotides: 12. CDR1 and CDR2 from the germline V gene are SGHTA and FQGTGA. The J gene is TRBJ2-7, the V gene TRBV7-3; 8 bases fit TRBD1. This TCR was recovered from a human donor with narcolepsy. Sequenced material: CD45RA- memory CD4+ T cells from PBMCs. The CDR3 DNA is TGTGCCAGCAGCAGAGAGGGGCAGGGGGCCGTGCAGTACTTC. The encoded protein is CASSREGQGAVQYF. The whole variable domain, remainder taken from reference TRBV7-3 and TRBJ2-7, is GAGVSQTPSNKVTEKGKYVELRCDPISGHTALYWYRQSLGQGPEFLIYFQGTGAADDSGLPNDRFFAVRPEGSVSTLKIQRTERGDSAVYLCASSREGQGAVQYFGPGTRLTVT.